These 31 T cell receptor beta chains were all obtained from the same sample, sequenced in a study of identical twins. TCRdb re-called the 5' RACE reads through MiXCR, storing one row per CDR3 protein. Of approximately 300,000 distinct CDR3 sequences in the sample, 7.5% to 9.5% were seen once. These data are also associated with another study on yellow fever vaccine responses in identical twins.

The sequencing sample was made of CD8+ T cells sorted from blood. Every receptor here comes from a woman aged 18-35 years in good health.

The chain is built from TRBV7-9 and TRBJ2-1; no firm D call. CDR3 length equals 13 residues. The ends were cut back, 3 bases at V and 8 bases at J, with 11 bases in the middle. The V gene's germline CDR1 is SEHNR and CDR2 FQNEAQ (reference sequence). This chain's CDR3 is CASSFSEQYEQFF. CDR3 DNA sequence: TGTGCCAGCAGCTTTTCAGAGCAGTATGAGCAGTTCTTC.

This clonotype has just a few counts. Here the CDR3 reads CASSFGTLSTDTQYF. The CDR3 nucleotides read TGTGCCAGCAGCTTTGGGACCCTCAGCACAGATACGCAGTATTTT. J is TRBJ2-3 and V is TRBV7-6; D tentatively reads TRBD1 or TRBD2 (5 bases each). The CDR3 runs 15 residues. V lost 3 bases and J lost 0, with 10 bases in between. The germline CDR1 and CDR2 sequences are SGHVS and FNYEAQ.

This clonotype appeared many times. The CDR3 sequence is CSVEIGGGLMNTEAFF. The CDR3 DNA follows: TGCAGCGTTGAAATTGGGGGAGGTCTTATGAACACTGAAGCTTTCTTT. The rearrangement uses TRBV29-1 and TRBJ1-1; possibly TRBD1 for D (5 bases). Germline V CDR1 and CDR2: SQVTM, ANQGSEA. There are 16 residues in the CDR3. The V gene lost 2 bases and the J gene lost 0 bases, with 16 bases spanning the gap.

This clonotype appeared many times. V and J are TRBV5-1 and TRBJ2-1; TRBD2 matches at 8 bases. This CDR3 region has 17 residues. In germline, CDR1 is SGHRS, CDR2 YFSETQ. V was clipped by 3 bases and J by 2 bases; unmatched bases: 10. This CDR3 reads CASSSEGAGGPYNEQFF. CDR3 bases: TGCGCCAGCAGCTCCGAAGGTGCGGGAGGTCCCTACAATGAGCAGTTCTTC. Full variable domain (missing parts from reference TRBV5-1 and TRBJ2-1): KAGVTQTPRYLIKTRGQQVTLSCSPISGHRSVSWYQQTPGQGLQFLFEYFSETQRNKGNFPGRFSGRQFSNSRSEMNVSTLELGDSALYLCASSSEGAGGPYNEQFFGPGTRLTVL.

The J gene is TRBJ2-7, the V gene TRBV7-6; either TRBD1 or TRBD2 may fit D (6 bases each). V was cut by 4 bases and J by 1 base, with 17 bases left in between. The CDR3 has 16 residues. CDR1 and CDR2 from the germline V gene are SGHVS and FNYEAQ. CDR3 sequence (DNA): TGTGCCAGCAGCTCAGAGGGGGGACTCCCTTCCTACGAGCAGTACTTC. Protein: CASSSEGGLPSYEQYF.

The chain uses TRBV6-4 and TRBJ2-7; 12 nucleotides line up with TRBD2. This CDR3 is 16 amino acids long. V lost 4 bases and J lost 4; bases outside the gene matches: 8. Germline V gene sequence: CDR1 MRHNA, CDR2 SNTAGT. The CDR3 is CASSAPGTSGWYEQYF. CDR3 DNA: TGTGCCAGCAGTGCCCCCGGGACTAGCGGGTGGTACGAGCAGTACTTC.

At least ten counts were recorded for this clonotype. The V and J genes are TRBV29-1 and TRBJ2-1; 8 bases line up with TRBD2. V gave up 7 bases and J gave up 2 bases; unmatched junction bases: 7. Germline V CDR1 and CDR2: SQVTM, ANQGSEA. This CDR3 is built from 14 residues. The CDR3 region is CSAPFGGAYNEQFF. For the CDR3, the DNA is TGCAGCGCACCATTCGGGGGGGCCTACAATGAGCAGTTCTTC.

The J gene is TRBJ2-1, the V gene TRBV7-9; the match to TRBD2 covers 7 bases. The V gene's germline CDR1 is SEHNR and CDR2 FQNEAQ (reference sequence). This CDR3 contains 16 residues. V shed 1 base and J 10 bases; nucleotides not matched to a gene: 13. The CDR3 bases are TGTGCCAGCAGCTTAGTCCACGGTCGGCTAGCGGAGGAGCAGTTCTTC. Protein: CASSLVHGRLAEEQFF.

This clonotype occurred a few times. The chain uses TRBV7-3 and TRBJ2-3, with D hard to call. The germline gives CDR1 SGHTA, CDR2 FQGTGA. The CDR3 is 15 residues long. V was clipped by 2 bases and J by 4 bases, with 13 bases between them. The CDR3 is CASSLAPGGPDTQYF. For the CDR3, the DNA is TGTGCCAGCAGCTTAGCCCCGGGTGGGCCAGATACGCAGTATTTT.

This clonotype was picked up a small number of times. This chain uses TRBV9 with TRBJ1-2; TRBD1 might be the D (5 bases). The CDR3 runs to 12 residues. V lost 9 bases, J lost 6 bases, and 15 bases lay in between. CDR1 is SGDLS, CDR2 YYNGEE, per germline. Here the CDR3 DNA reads TGTGCCACCCACCCGCCGGGGGATGGCTACACCTTC. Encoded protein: CATHPPGDGYTF. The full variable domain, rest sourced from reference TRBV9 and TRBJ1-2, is DSGVTQTPKHLITATGQRVTLRCSPRSGDLSVYWYQQSLDQGLQFLIQYYNGEERAKGNILERFSAQQFPDLHSELNLSSLELGDSALYFCATHPPGDGYTFGSGTRLTVV.

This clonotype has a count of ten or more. CDR3 DNA: TGTGCCAGCACCTCTTTCCAGGGAACCTACAATGAGCAGTTCTTC. It specifies CASTSFQGTYNEQFF. The gene calls are TRBV11-2 and TRBJ2-1, with D possibly being TRBD1 (5 bases). V was clipped by 7 bases and J by 2 bases, with 15 bases between them. The CDR3 sequence is 15 residues long. CDR1 and CDR2 (germline): SGHAT, FQNNGV. Using reference TRBV11-2 and TRBJ2-1 for the parts outside the CDR3, the full variable domain is EAGVAQSPRYKIIEKRQSVAFWCNPISGHATLYWYQQILGQGPKLLIQFQNNGVVDDSQLPKDRFSAERLKGVDSTLKIQPAKLEDSAVYLCASTSFQGTYNEQFFGPGTRLTVL.

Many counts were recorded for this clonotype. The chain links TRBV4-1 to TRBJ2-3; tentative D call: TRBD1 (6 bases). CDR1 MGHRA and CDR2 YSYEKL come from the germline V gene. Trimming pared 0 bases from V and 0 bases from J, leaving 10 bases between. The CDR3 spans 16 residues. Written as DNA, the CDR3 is TGCGCCAGCAGCCAAGATCTAGGACAGAGCACAGATACGCAGTATTTT. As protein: CASSQDLGQSTDTQYF.

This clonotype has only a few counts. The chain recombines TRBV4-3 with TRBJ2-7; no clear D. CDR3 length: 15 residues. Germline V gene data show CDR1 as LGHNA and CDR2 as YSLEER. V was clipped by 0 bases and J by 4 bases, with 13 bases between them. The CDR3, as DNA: TGCGCCAGCAGCCAAGATTATAGAAAGGGATACGAGCAGTACTTC. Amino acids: CASSQDYRKGYEQYF.

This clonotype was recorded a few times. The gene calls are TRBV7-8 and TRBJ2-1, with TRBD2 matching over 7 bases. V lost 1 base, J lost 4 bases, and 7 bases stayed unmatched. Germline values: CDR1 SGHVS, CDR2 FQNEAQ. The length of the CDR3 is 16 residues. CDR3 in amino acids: CASSLGEGPYYNEQFF. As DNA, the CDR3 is TGTGCCAGCAGCTTAGGGGAGGGGCCCTATTACAATGAGCAGTTCTTC.

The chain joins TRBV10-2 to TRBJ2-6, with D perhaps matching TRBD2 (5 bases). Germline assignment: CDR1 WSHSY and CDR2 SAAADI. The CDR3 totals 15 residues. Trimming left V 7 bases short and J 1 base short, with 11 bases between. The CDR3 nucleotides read TGCGCCAGCATTAAAAGGACTTCTGGGGCCAACGTCCTGACTTTC. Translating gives CASIKRTSGANVLTF.

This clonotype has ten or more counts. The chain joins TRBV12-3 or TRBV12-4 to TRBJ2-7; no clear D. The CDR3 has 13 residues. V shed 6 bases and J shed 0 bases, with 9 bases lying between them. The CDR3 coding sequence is TGTGCCAGCAGCCAACTTACCTCCTACGAGCAGTACTTC. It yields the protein CASSQLTSYEQYF.

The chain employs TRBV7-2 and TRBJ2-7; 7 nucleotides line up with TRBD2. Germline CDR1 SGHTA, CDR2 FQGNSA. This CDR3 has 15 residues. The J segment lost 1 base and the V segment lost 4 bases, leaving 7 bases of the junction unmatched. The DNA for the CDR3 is TGTGCCAGCAGCTACGGGGGGATAGGGTCCTACGAGCAGTACTTC. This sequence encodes CASSYGGIGSYEQYF.

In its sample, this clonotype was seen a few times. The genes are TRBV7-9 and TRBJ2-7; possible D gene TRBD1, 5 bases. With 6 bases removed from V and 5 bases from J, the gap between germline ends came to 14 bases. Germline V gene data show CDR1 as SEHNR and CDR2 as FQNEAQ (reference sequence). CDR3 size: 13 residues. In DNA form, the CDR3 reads TGTGCCAGCAGGGGGCTCAACATCCACGAGCAGTACTTC. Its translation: CASRGLNIHEQYF. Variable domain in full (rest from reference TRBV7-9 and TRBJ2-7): DTGVSQNPRHKITKRGQNVTFRCDPISEHNRLYWYRQTLGQGPEFLTYFQNEAQLEKSRLLSDRFSAERPKGSFSTLEIQRTEQGDSAMYLCASRGLNIHEQYFGPGTRLTVT.

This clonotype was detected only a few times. The CDR3 region is CASSLGAGRREQFF. The CDR3 DNA sequence: TGTGCCAGCAGCTTAGGGGCAGGGAGGAGAGAGCAGTTCTTC. The chain employs TRBV7-2 and TRBJ2-1; a possible D gene is TRBD2 (6 bases). V shed 1 base and J shed 10 bases, with 14 bases lying between them. The CDR3 covers 14 residues. Germline-derived CDR1 and CDR2 are SGHTA and FQGNSA.

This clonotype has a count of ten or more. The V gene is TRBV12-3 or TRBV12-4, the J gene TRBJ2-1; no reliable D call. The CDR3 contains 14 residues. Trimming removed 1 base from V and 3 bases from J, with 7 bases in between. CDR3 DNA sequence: TGTGCCAGCAGTTTAGAGGCAGACTACAATGAGCAGTTCTTC. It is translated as CASSLEADYNEQFF.

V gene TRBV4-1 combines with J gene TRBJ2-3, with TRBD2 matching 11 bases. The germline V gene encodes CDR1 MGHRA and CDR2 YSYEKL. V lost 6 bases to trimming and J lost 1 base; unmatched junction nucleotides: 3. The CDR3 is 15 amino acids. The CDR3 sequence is CASRQLAGGTDTQYF. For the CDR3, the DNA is TGCGCCAGCAGACAACTAGCGGGGGGCACAGATACGCAGTATTTT.

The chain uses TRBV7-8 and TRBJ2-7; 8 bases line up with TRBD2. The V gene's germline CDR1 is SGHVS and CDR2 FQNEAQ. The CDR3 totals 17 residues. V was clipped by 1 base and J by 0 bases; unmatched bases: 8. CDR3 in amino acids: CASSLGRLALSSYEQYF. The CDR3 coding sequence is TGTGCCAGCAGCTTAGGGCGACTAGCGTTAAGCTCCTACGAGCAGTACTTC.

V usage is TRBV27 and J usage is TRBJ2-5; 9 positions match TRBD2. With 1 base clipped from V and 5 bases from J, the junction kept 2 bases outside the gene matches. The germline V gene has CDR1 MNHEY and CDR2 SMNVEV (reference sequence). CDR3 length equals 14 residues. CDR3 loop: CASSLLAGDETQYF. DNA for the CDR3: TGTGCCAGCAGTTTATTAGCGGGAGATGAGACCCAGTACTTC.

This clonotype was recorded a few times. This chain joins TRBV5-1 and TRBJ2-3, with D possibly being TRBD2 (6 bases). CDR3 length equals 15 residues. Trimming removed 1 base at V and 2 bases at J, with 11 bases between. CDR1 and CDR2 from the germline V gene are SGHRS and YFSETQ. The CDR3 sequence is CASSLWTMPTDTQYF. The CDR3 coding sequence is TGCGCCAGCAGCTTGTGGACTATGCCCACAGATACGCAGTATTTT.

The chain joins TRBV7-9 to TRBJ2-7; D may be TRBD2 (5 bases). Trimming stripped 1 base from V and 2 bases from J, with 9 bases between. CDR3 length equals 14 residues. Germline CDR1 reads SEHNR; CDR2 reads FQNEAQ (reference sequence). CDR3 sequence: CASSLEGDPYEQYF. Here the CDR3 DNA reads TGTGCCAGCAGCTTAGAGGGAGACCCCTACGAGCAGTACTTC.

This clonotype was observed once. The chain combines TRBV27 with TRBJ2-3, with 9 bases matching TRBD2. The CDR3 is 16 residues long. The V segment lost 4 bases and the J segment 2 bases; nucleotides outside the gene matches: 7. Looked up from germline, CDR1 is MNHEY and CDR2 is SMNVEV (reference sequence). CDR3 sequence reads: CASSSLLAGNTDTQYF. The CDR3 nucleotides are TGTGCCAGCAGTTCGCTGCTAGCGGGGAACACAGATACGCAGTATTTT.

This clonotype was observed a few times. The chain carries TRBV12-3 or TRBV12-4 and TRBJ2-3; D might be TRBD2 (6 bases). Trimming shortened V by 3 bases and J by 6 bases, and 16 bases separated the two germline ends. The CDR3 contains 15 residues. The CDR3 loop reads CASSLPGLRPDTQYF. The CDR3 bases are TGTGCCAGCAGTTTGCCGGGACTCCGCCCCGATACGCAGTATTTT.

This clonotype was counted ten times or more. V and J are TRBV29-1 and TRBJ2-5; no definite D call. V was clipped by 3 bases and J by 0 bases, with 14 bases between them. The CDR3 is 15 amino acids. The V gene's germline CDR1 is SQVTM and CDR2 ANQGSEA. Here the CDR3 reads CSVEVDGDYQETQYF. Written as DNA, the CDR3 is TGCAGCGTTGAGGTGGATGGAGATTACCAAGAGACCCAGTACTTC.

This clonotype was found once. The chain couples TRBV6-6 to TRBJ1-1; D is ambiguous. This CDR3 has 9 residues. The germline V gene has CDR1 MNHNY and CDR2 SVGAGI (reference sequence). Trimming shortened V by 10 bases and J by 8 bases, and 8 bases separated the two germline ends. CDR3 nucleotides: TGTGCCACCGAAAGAGAAGCTTTCTTT. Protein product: CATEREAFF.

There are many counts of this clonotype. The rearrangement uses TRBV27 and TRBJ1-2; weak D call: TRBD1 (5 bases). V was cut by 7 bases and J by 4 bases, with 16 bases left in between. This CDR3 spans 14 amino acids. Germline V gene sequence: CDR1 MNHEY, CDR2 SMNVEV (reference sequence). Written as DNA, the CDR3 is TGTGCCAGCAAGGGCGGGGCCTTGGGCTATGGCTACACCTTC. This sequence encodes CASKGGALGYGYTF.

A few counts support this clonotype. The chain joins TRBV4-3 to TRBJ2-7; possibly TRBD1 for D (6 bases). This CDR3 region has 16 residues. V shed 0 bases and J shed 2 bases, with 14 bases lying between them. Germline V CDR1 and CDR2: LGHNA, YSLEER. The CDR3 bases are TGCGCCAGCAGCCAAGACCCTCGGGACACCACCTACGAGCAGTACTTC. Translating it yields CASSQDPRDTTYEQYF.